A selection of T cell receptor beta chains follows, all from one sample in a study of T cells after yellow fever vaccination. TCRdb re-called the 5' RACE reads through MiXCR, storing one row per CDR3 protein. This table holds hundreds of thousands of distinct CDR3 sequences, over 5% found once. The sample in question was PBMCs, obtained 5 days after the yellow fever booster vaccination. The receptors shown here come from a young man who received the YFV17D yellow fever vaccine. Each CDR3 is given with its conserved first and last residue. The D gene is left open where the match is weak. Rows give clone size only sometimes, using once, few, many, or a class for an expanded clone.

size	D	V	J	DNA	CDR3
few	-	TRBV6-6	TRBJ1-2	TGTGCCAGCAGTGCGATTTCTGGCTATGGCTACACCTTC	CASSAISGYGYTF
-	-	TRBV7-9	TRBJ1-3	TGTGCCAGCAGCTTAAAGGGGGACGGAAACACCATATATTTT	CASSLKGDGNTIYF
-	-	TRBV5-4	TRBJ2-2	TGTGCCAGCAGCTCCGGACAGTTCGCGAACACCGGGGAGCTGTTTTTT	CASSSGQFANTGELFF
few	-	TRBV5-1	TRBJ1-2	TGCGCCAGCAGCTTGGACGCCAGGGGTCTGGGCTACACCTTC	CASSLDARGLGYTF
many	-	TRBV7-9	TRBJ2-2	TGTGCCAGCACCTACCAGGGTGTCGGGGAGCTGTTTTTT	CASTYQGVGELFF
few	TRBD2	TRBV7-9	TRBJ2-5	TGTGCCAGCAGTTCCGGGACTAGCGGGAGGCCCCAAGAGACCCAGTACTTC	CASSSGTSGRPQETQYF
few	TRBD1	TRBV14	TRBJ1-2	TGTGCCAGCAGCCAACAGGGGGCTGGCTACACCTTC	CASSQQGAGYTF
few	-	TRBV6-5	TRBJ2-6	TGTGCCAGCAGTTACTCGAGTGGGACTGGGGCCAACGTCCTGACTTTC	CASSYSSGTGANVLTF
many	-	TRBV6-1	TRBJ2-3	TGTGCCAGCAGGGGCCAGGGGCCAGATACGCAGTATTTT	CASRGQGPDTQYF
few	-	TRBV5-5	TRBJ1-5	TGTGCCAGCAGCTTAAGTTCGAGCAATCAGCCCCAGCATTTT	CASSLSSSNQPQHF
few	TRBD1	TRBV7-3	TRBJ2-7	TGTGCCAGCAGCTTAACAGCTCTGGGCAGGGGGCCTGAAGAGCAGTACTTC	CASSLTALGRGPEEQYF
few	-	TRBV7-2	TRBJ2-7	TGTGCCAGCAGCTTAGTGGTCGGGACGTCATACGAGCAGTACTTC	CASSLVVGTSYEQYF
-	-	TRBV3-1	TRBJ1-1	TGTGCCAGCAGCCAAGATCGTGAGAGCGCTGAAGCTTTCTTT	CASSQDRESAEAFF
-	TRBD2	TRBV12-3/TRBV12-4	TRBJ2-1	TGTGCCAGCAGATACGGTGGGGTAGCGGGAACCTACAATGAGCAGTTCTTC	CASRYGGVAGTYNEQFF
many	-	TRBV5-1	TRBJ2-5	TGCGCCAGCCGCCGGGAGCCAGCGGAGACCCAGTACTTC	CASRREPAETQYF
few	TRBD2	TRBV20-1	TRBJ2-1	TGCAGTGCTAGAGTAGGGAGCGGGAGCTCCTACAATGAGCAGTTCTTC	CSARVGSGSSYNEQFF
-	-	TRBV20-1	TRBJ2-3	TGCAGTGCTAGGCGACAAGCGTCGCCAGATACGCAGTATTTT	CSARRQASPDTQYF
many	TRBD1	TRBV15	TRBJ2-1	TGTGCCACCAGCAGAGGGGGGACAGTCGCGACCAATGAGCAGTTCTTC	CATSRGGTVATNEQFF
few	-	TRBV7-3	TRBJ2-5	TGTGCCAGCAGCTCCTCTATCAGTGGCGAGACCCAGTACTTC	CASSSSISGETQYF
few	TRBD1	TRBV5-1	TRBJ2-2	TGCGCCAGCAGCAAGGGACAGACTAACACCGGGGAGCTGTTTTTT	CASSKGQTNTGELFF
many	-	TRBV10-3	TRBJ2-7	TGTGCCATCAGTGAGTACGGGAGCGAGACCTACGAGCAGTACTTC	CAISEYGSETYEQYF
many	-	TRBV12-3/TRBV12-4	TRBJ2-7	TGTGCCAGCAGTCCCCCTAGGGTAAAAAGCTCCTACGAGCAGTACTTC	CASSPPRVKSSYEQYF
-	-	TRBV28	TRBJ2-7	TGTGCCAGCAGTGAACCGGGACGATCGGTCTACGAGCAGTACTTC	CASSEPGRSVYEQYF
-	-	TRBV18	TRBJ2-7	TGTGCCAGCTCACCCCCCACAAGGACAGACGAGCAGTACTTC	CASSPPTRTDEQYF
-	TRBD2	TRBV20-1	TRBJ2-7	TGCTGTGCTAACCCAATCACTAGCGGGAGCTCCTACGAGCAGTACTTC	CCANPITSGSSYEQYF
many	TRBD1	TRBV20-1	TRBJ1-1	TGCAGTGCTAGATCCAAAGACAGGGTGACTGAAGCTTTCTTT	CSARSKDRVTEAFF
-	-	TRBV20-1	TRBJ1-4	TGCAGTGCTAGTGGGGCGACGACTAATGAAAAACTGTTTTTT	CSASGATTNEKLFF
many	-	TRBV28	TRBJ2-5	TGTGCCACCACGGGGTACCAAGAGACCCAGTACTTC	CATTGYQETQYF
-	TRBD2	TRBV4-3	TRBJ2-4	TGCGCCAGCAGCCAAGATCGCGGGACTAGCTCCGGTAGCATTCAGTACTTC	CASSQDRGTSSGSIQYF
many	-	TRBV6-1	TRBJ2-7	TGTGCCAGCAGTCCAGGGCCCGGGAACTCCTACGAGCAGTACTTC	CASSPGPGNSYEQYF
many	-	TRBV20-1	TRBJ1-5	TGCAGTGCCAGAGGTGGGGGGGAGAAGCCCCAGCATTTT	CSARGGGEKPQHF
many	TRBD2	TRBV6-1	TRBJ2-5	TGTGCCAGCAGCCGGGGGGGAATGGAGACCCAGTACTTC	CASSRGGMETQYF
many	TRBD1	TRBV29-1	TRBJ1-2	TGCAGCGTTTCAGGGGGCGACTATGGCTACACCTTC	CSVSGGDYGYTF
-	-	TRBV5-1	TRBJ2-2	TGCGCCAGTCTTAAGGGGGTATTCAACACCGGGGAGCTGTTTTTT	CASLKGVFNTGELFF
few	-	TRBV18	TRBJ2-1	TGTGCCAGCTCCCACGTACCCTCGACAGACTACAATGAGCAGTTCTTC	CASSHVPSTDYNEQFF
few	TRBD2	TRBV9	TRBJ2-5	TGTGCCAGCAGCTGGACTAGCGGGCAACAAGAGACCCAGTACTTC	CASSWTSGQQETQYF
-	-	TRBV12-3/TRBV12-4	TRBJ2-4	TGTGCCAGCAGTTTTGGAGGGGGCAGGGGGGACATTCAGTACTTC	CASSFGGGRGDIQYF
-	-	TRBV29-1	TRBJ1-1	TGCAGCGCCACCGAGGCCATGAACACTGAAGCTTTCTTT	CSATEAMNTEAFF
-	-	TRBV6-5	TRBJ2-7	TGTGCCAGCAGTGGGGGGCCGTGGGAGCAGTACTTC	CASSGGPWEQYF
many	-	TRBV20-1	TRBJ1-2	TGCAGTGCTAGAGCACAGATTTTCTATGGCTACACCTTC	CSARAQIFYGYTF
-	-	TRBV10-3	TRBJ2-1	TGTGCCATCAGACAGGGTCGTAATGAGCAGTTCTTC	CAIRQGRNEQFF
few	TRBD1	TRBV29-1	TRBJ2-2	TGCAGCACAACCGGGACAGAGAACACCGGGGAGCTGTTTTTT	CSTTGTENTGELFF
-	TRBD2	TRBV28	TRBJ2-3	TGTGCCAGCCTTGCTAGCGGGTATCCAGATACGCAGTATTTT	CASLASGYPDTQYF
few	TRBD1	TRBV5-1	TRBJ2-3	TGCGCCAGCAGCTTGGGGGGACAGGCCCACACAGATACGCAGTATTTT	CASSLGGQAHTDTQYF